The source of this TCR beta chain is a study of identical twins. All donors were healthy, and all were Caucasian. Template switching, a step in the protocol, added a universal primer site, and cDNA carried unique molecular identifiers. TCRdb independently ran MiXCR on the 5' RACE reads; one entry per CDR3 protein. The table has 1.5 million to 2 million distinct CDR3 sequences, 25% to 35% seen once. Germline CDR1 WNHNN, CDR2 SYGVQD (reference sequence). CDR3 length equals 15 residues. The ends were cut back, 2 bases at V and 7 bases at J, with 17 bases in the middle. This clonotype has only a few counts.

Sequencing was performed on cord blood. The clonotype was recovered from a newborn girl in good health. The rearrangement uses TRBV10-1 and TRBJ1-1; D unresolved. The CDR3 loop is CASSENRGGYSEAFF. In nucleotides, the CDR3 is TGCGCCAGCAGTGAGAACCGGGGAGGATATAGTGAAGCTTTCTTT.